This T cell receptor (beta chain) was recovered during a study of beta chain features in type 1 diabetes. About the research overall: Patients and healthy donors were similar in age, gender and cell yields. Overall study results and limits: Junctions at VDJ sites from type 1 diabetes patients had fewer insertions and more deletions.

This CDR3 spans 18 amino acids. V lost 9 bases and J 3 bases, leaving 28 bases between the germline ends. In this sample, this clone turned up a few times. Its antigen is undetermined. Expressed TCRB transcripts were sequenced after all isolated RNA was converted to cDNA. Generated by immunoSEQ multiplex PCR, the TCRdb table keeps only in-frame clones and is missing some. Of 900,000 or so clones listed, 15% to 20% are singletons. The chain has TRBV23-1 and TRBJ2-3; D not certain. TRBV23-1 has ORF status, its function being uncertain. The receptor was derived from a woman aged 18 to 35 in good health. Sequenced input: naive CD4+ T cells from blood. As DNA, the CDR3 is TGCGCCAGGGATATGATGGGCCGTTGGAACAGAGATACAGATACGCAGTATTTT. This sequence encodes CARDMMGRWNRDTDTQYF.